This TCR beta chain was retrieved from a study of T cell responses to AZD1222 COVID-19 vaccine. Study overall: Pooling was applied to second doses at about 4 or about 12 weeks.

The study, taken as a whole, reports: White British people made up most donors, females outnumbered males, and clonal diversity was possibly underestimated. Variant regions that are unmutated are reportedly the target of nearly half of spike-specific TCRs.

To note about this clone: Its antigen is unidentified.

This table comes from immunoSEQ multiplex PCR, and its TCRdb copy is limited to in-frame clones, with some not included. The sample contains roughly 130,000 clones, roughly 88% of which appear only once. The CDR3 is made up of 14 amino acids. Trimming removed 0 bases at V and 13 bases at J, with 16 bases between. Germline V lookup: CDR1 LGHNA, CDR2 YNFKEQ. The sequenced sample was peripheral blood, obtained on day 0 of AZD1222 vaccination. This chain joins TRBV4-2 and TRBJ2-1; possibly TRBD2 for D (5 bases). The sequence came from an adult in good health. CDR3 in DNA: TGTGCCAGCAGCCAAGAGGAGCTCTTATCGGGACAGTTCTTC. Protein product: CASSQEELLSGQFF.